This TCR beta chain was observed in a study of T cells after yellow fever vaccination. Study results and caveats: A minor fraction of clonotypes spanned both CD4 and CD8 compartments.

V lost 4 bases, J lost 7 bases, and 18 bases lay in between. The germline V gene has CDR1 SGHDN and CDR2 FVKESK. CDR3 size: 15 residues. Note on this clonotype: The antigen is unknown.

TCRdb itself ran the 5' RACE reads through MiXCR, one entry per CDR3 protein. This sample carries some 600,000 distinct CDR3 sequences, roughly 12% of them seen once, and the ten largest clones take approximately 15%. The TCR was taken from a man aged 25 to 40 who received the YFV17D yellow fever vaccine. This rearrangement joins TRBV14 to TRBJ2-3, with D tentatively TRBD2 (6 bases). Sequenced here: PBMCs, sampled on the day of the yellow fever booster vaccination. CDR3 loop: CASSPRDSRLNTQYF. In DNA, the CDR3 is TGTGCCAGCAGCCCCCGGGACTCCCGACTCAATACGCAGTATTTT.